The clone carrying this T cell receptor (beta chain) was seen only once. The sample originates from a study of shared clonotypes between healthy human individuals. Sorted-subset replicate PCRs used approximately 180 ng of genomic DNA. This amount corresponded to some 32,000 T cell genomes. Generated by immunoSEQ multiplex PCR, the TCRdb table keeps only in-frame clones and is missing some. The sample has around 550,000 clones, almost 97% seen once; the top ten hold 0.06%. The V gene lost 3 bases and the J gene lost 6 bases, with 13 bases spanning the gap. Germline V gives CDR1 MRHNA, CDR2 SNTAGT. This CDR3 contains 14 residues.

Specimen: naive CD4+ T cells sorted from blood. Subset given: CD45RA+ positively selected. The chain employs TRBV6-4 and TRBJ2-3, with D possibly being TRBD2 (5 bases). The TCR originated in a woman in her 30s in good health. The CDR3 DNA sequence: TGTGCCAGCAGTGAGTCCAGCCGGGGTGATACGCAGTATTTT. Amino acid sequence: CASSESSRGDTQYF.